This section outlines one T cell receptor beta chain sequence together with its context. Its matching antigen is unknown. The record originates from a study of cytomegalovirus exposure and HLA in healthy donors. Findings and caveats of the study: Cytomegalovirus association was listed for around 170 TCR beta chains. In an earlier analysis, in 620 or so donors, most V segments appeared productive either ~90% or ~30% of the time. For presence/absence analyses, sequencing depth was assumed to be roughly uniform across donors. Equally common other TCR beta chains were less clonally expanded than HLA-associated ones, a later analysis found.

Germline V lookup: CDR1 SNHLY, CDR2 FYNNEI. The CDR3 extends over 14 amino acids. Unmatched junction bases numbered 1, after V lost 4 bases and J lost 7 bases. 13 Jbeta primers and 60 Vbeta primers were used for the PCR. Some clones are missing from TCRdb's copy, which holds only in-frame ones; the method was immunoSEQ multiplex PCR. Seen here are about 130,000 clones, roughly 74% observed once, and the top ten hold nearly 6%. The receptor was derived from a woman in her forties or fifties in good health and CMV-seropositive. The sequenced sample was PBMCs. The chain has TRBV2 and TRBJ2-1; 13 nucleotides agree with TRBD2. CDR3 nucleotides: TGTGCCAGCAGTGGACTAGCGGGGGGAAATGAGCAGTTCTTC. It specifies CASSGLAGGNEQFF.